This is a list of T cell receptor beta chains from one sample in a study of blood T cell repertoires in COVID-19. Sequencing used immunoSEQ multiplex PCR; TCRdb keeps in-frame clones, though not all of them. The data contain 220,000 or so clones, about 79% of them singletons. Sequences were obtained from PBMCs or T cells enriched from blood (not recorded which). The receptors come from a woman aged 55-69 years who had recovered from COVID-19. Both conserved end residues are part of each CDR3. D genes are given only for firm matches. Rows may omit the clone size; those that give it use once, few, many or a size class.

TRBJ2-1,TRBV29-1,.,.,CSVYGGFGVYNEQFF,TGCAGCGTTTATGGGGGGTTCGGGGTCTACAATGAGCAGTTCTTC
TRBJ2-2,TRBV7-9,.,.,CASSLRLGLGRDNTGELFF,TGTGCCAGCAGTCTTCGGTTGGGATTGGGGCGCGACAACACCGGGGAGCTGTTTTTT
TRBJ1-4,TRBV27,TRBD1,.,CASSPDPGGGIEKLFF,TGTGCCAGCAGCCCGGACCCAGGGGGCGGTATTGAAAAACTGTTTTTT
TRBJ1-2,TRBV5-4,.,.,CASSLDGSNYGYTF,TGTGCCAGCAGCTTGGACGGGTCTAACTATGGCTACACCTTC
TRBJ1-1,TRBV2,.,.,CASVREVNTEAFF,TGTGCCAGCGTCAGGGAGGTGAACACTGAAGCTTTCTTT
TRBJ1-2,TRBV5-5,.,.,CASSFGARGDANYGYTF,TGTGCCAGCAGCTTTGGCGCTAGGGGTGATGCTAACTATGGCTACACCTTC
TRBJ1-1,TRBV5-1,TRBD1,.,CASSLGTVSTNTEAFF,TGCGCCAGCAGCCTCGGGACAGTATCTACGAACACTGAAGCTTTCTTT
TRBJ2-3,TRBV29-1,TRBD2,.,CSVGRLAVATDTQYF,TGCAGCGTTGGGCGACTAGCGGTGGCCACAGATACGCAGTATTTT
TRBJ2-3,TRBV7-2,.,.,CASSLGFGGRLTDTQYF,TGTGCCAGCAGCTTAGGGTTCGGGGGGCGGCTTACAGATACGCAGTATTTT
TRBJ2-3,TRBV7-2,TRBD2,.,CASSATSGRGYTQYF,TGTGCCAGCAGCGCAACTAGCGGGAGGGGTTATACGCAGTATTTT
TRBJ1-1,TRBV4-1,TRBD1,.,CASSRVTGLGTEAFF,TGCGCCAGCAGCCGTGTGACAGGGCTTGGCACTGAAGCTTTCTTT
TRBJ1-2,TRBV19,.,.,CASRRLRDGYTF,TGTGCCAGTAGACGCTTAAGAGATGGCTACACCTTC
TRBJ1-2,TRBV13,TRBD1,.,CASITTGTGVGYTF,TGTGCCAGCATTACCACCGGGACAGGGGTCGGCTACACCTTC
TRBJ1-6,TRBV14,TRBD1,.,CASSQEMWTETGVNSPLHF,TGTGCCAGCAGCCAAGAAATGTGGACTGAAACAGGGGTAAATTCACCCCTCCACTTT
TRBJ1-2,TRBV6-6,.,.,CASSFDSLAGYTF,TGTGCCAGCAGTTTTGACAGCCTGGCTGGCTACACCTTC
TRBJ2-7,TRBV18,TRBD1,.,CASSPGDRAPYEQYF,TGTGCCAGCTCACCAGGGGACAGGGCCCCCTACGAGCAGTACTTC
TRBJ2-5,TRBV6-5,.,.,CASSAGYQETQYF,TGTGCCAGCAGCGCAGGGTACCAAGAGACCCAGTACTTC
TRBJ2-5,TRBV6-5,TRBD2,.,CASSYQLAGGTQYF,TGTGCCAGCAGTTACCAGCTAGCGGGGGGGACCCAGTACTTC
TRBJ2-7,TRBV5-1,TRBD2,.,CASSVLAGPLFEQYF,TGCGCCAGCAGCGTATTAGCGGGACCTCTTTTCGAGCAGTACTTC
TRBJ2-2,TRBV11-3,.,.,CASSPVGYTGELFF,TGTGCCAGCAGCCCGGTCGGGTACACCGGGGAGCTGTTTTTT
TRBJ1-6,TRBV6-5,.,.,CASKVATGYNSPLHF,TGTGCCAGCAAGGTGGCGACAGGATATAATTCACCCCTCCACTTT
TRBJ2-1,TRBV11-3,.,once,CASSSSAGGIGEQFF,TGTGCCAGCAGCTCCTCCGCCGGAGGGATCGGTGAGCAGTTCTTC
TRBJ2-7,TRBV21-1,.,few,CASSKDVGSGGPLYEQYF,TGTGCCAGCAGCAAAGACGTGGGGTCGGGGGGGCCTTTGTACGAGCAGTACTTC
TRBJ1-2,TRBV6-5,.,.,CASSRQEHGYTF,TGTGCCAGCAGTAGACAGGAACATGGCTACACCTTC
TRBJ2-7,TRBV3-1/TRBV3-2,.,.,CASSLRLDEQYF,TGTGCCAGCAGCCTCCGACTTGACGAGCAGTACTTC
TRBJ1-3,TRBV2,.,few,CASSEHPGESGNTIYF,TGTGCCAGCAGTGAACACCCAGGGGAATCTGGAAACACCATATATTTT
TRBJ1-1,TRBV10-3,.,.,CAISENQGLNTEAFF,TGTGCCATCAGTGAGAATCAGGGGTTAAACACTGAAGCTTTCTTT
TRBJ2-5,TRBV27,.,few,CASMSLRGGGETQYF,TGTGCCAGCATGTCCCTTCGCGGGGGCGGAGAGACCCAGTACTTC
TRBJ1-1,TRBV9,.,.,CASSVAVGVRNTEAFF,TGTGCCAGCAGCGTAGCTGTCGGGGTTAGGAACACTGAAGCTTTCTTT